This section outlines one T cell receptor (beta chain) sequence together with its context. Its antigen is unidentified. Germline is not matched at one junction end, which may reflect a read error. In germline, CDR1 is SGHAT, CDR2 FQDESV (reference sequence). The length of the CDR3 is 15 residues. This sample was included in a study of Graves' ophthalmopathy and Graves' hyperthyroidism. On the study more broadly: Before any treatment was given, at initial diagnosis, peripheral blood was collected.

Whole-study results and caveats: The model flagged ophthalmopathy progression at approximately 70% sensitivity and less than 75% specificity. The blood repertoire also included most expanded thyroid clonotypes above 0.001 frequency.

RNA served as the template for amplifying TCR beta CDR3 regions. In the first round, RT-PCR was carried out with HTBI primers, and a multiplex PCR formed the second round. Using its own MiXCR run on the multiplex PCR reads, TCRdb lists one record per CDR3 protein. Among about 740,000 distinct CDR3 sequences, 40% were seen once, and the ten largest hold roughly 46%. The source is an adult man with Graves' ophthalmopathy. Sequencing input: peripheral blood. The genes are TRBV11-1 and TRBJ1-6, with 8 bases fitting TRBD1. CDR3 loop: CASSITGGRNSSLHF. DNA for the CDR3: TGTGCCAGCAGCATAACAGGGGGGCGGAATTCATCCCTCCACTTT.